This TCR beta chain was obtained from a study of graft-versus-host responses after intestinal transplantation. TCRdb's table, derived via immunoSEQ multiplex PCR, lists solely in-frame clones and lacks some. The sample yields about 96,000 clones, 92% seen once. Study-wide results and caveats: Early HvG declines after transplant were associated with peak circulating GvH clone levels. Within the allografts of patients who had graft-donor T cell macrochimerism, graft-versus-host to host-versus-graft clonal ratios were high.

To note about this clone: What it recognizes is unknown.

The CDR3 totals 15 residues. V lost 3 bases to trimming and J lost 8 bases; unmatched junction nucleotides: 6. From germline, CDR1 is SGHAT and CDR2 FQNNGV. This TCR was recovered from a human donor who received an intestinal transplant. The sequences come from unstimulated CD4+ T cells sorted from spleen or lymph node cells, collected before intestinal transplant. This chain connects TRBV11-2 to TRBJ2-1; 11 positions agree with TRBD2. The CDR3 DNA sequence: TGTGCCAGCAGCTTCACTAGCGGGAGCGGCGATGAGCAGTTCTTC. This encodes CASSFTSGSGDEQFF.